This T cell receptor (beta chain) was obtained from a study of PD-1 blockade in classical Hodgkin lymphoma. Study conclusions and caveats: Newly diagnosed patients had baseline TCR diversity that was reportedly lower than that of healthy donors. Compared with baseline, CD4+ but not CD8+ TCR diversity had risen significantly by C4D1.

Generated by immunoSEQ multiplex PCR, the TCRdb table keeps only in-frame clones and is missing some. The sample lists about 14,000 clones, about 88% occurring once. After autologous stem cell transplantation all patients relapsed, and prior brentuximab vedotin exposure differed between cohorts. Best overall response was complete response, partial response or progressive disease in these relapsed/refractory classical Hodgkin lymphoma patients. Of note for this clone: Its antigen is currently unknown.

The clonotype was recovered from a human donor with classical Hodgkin lymphoma. The sample was peripheral blood mononuclear cells (PBMCs), taken at baseline.

The chain's CDR3 is CAISEGLAGGGNTGELFF. The CDR3 coding sequence is TGTGCCATCAGTGAAGGACTAGCGGGAGGAGGTAACACCGGGGAGCTGTTTTTT. The chain combines TRBV10-3 with TRBJ2-2; 14 bases match TRBD2. This CDR3 contains 18 residues. Per germline, CDR1 ENHRY and CDR2 SYGVKD. V dropped 3 bases and J dropped 2; count of bases not matched to a gene: 5.